The T cell receptor beta chain under discussion was sequenced for a study of T cells in Graves' hyperthyroidism and ophthalmopathy. Study-wide points: Ophthalmopathy, as predicted by the model, came a median roughly 6.5 months after the prediction.

Clinical Activity Scores of at least 3, NOSPECS grades of at least 4 and durations under 3 months characterized ophthalmopathy patients. The study based diagnoses on clinical symptoms, serum thyroxine and TRAb, thyroid ultrasound and orbital computed tomography. With regard to this clonotype: Its antigen remains unknown.

This CDR3 has 14 amino acids. V shed 2 bases and J shed 6 bases, with 14 bases lying between them. Germline CDR1 SGHTA, CDR2 FQGNSA. What was amplified from RNA transcripts were TCR beta CDR3 regions. RT-PCR in the first round (using the HTBI primer set) targeted the TCR CDR3. Each CDR3 protein gets one entry after TCRdb re-called the multiplex PCR reads with MiXCR. Of 640,000 or so distinct CDR3 sequences in the sample, 14% were seen once. Material: blood. The chain combines TRBV7-2 with TRBJ2-7, with D possibly being TRBD1 (6 bases). This receptor was taken from a woman aged 18-29 years with Graves' ophthalmopathy. The CDR3 DNA reads TGTGCCAGCAGCTTATTCGAGGGGGTGAGCGAGCAGTACTTC. Residues: CASSLFEGVSEQYF. Using reference TRBV7-2 and TRBJ2-7 for the parts outside the CDR3, the full variable domain is GAGVSQSPSNKVTEKGKDVELRCDPISGHTALYWYRQSLGQGLEFLIYFQGNSAPDKSGLPSDRFSAERTGGSVSTLTIQRTQQEDSAVYLCASSLFEGVSEQYFGPGTRLTVT.